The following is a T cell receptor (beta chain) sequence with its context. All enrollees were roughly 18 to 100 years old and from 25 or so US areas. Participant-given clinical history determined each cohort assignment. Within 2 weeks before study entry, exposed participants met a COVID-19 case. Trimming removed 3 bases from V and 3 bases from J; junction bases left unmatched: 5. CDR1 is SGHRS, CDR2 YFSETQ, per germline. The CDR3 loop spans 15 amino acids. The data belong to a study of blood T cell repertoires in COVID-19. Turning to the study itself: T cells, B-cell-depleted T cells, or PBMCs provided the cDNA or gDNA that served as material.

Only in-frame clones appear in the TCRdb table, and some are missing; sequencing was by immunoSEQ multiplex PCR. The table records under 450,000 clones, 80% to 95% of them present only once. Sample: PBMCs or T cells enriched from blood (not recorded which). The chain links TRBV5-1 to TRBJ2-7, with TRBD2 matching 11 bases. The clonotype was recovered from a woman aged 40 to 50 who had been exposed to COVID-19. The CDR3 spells CASSWGLAGGYEQYF. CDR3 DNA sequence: TGCGCCAGCAGCTGGGGCCTAGCGGGGGGCTACGAGCAGTACTTC.